The clone carrying this T cell receptor (beta chain) was detected only a few times. The antigen is undetermined. With a much larger clone just one base away, this may be a read error. The data were obtained in a study of breast tumors, draining lymph nodes, adjacent tissues. The lymph nodes were axillary draining lymph nodes from breast cancer patients. Germline values: CDR1 SGHTA, CDR2 FQGNSA. The CDR3 runs 15 residues. Findings and caveats of the study: Most tumor T cells seemingly derive from lymph node, then expand in tumor. Data only fit, rather than demonstrated, lymph node origin of most tumor T cells. Luminal-like breast cancer showed significantly greater tumor-nontumor repertoire similarity than basal-like breast cancer did. Compared with lymph nodes, tumors were less diverse; compared with nontumor tissue, more.

TCRdb re-called the multiplex PCR reads through MiXCR, storing one row per CDR3 protein. The table shows under 300,000 distinct CDR3 sequences, with about 34% occurring only once. This receptor was obtained from a female donor with breast cancer. Some clones in this sample may be carry-over from other donors' samples. Material: axillary lymph node tissue. This rearrangement joins TRBV7-2 to TRBJ2-1, with 7 bases fitting TRBD2. The CDR3 spells CASSFQPGLVGEQLF. As DNA, the CDR3 is TGTGCCAGCAGCTTCCAACCCGGACTAGTCGGGGAGCAGCTCTTC.